This TCR beta chain was sequenced in a study of cytomegalovirus exposure and HLA in healthy donors. Study findings and constraints: In vitro data verified three CMV-associated chains as specific for CMV antigens.

This clone occurred once. The antigen remains unidentified. The donors belonged to the approximately 130-subject validation cohort, separate from the roughly 650-subject first cohort. Assay: immunoSEQ multiplex PCR; the TCRdb copy retains only in-frame clones and omits some. The sample includes roughly 260,000 clones, about 90% of them seen just once. The sequence came from a young woman in good health and CMV-seronegative. Sequenced input: PBMCs.

This chain's CDR3 is CASSQEWQGTYEQYV. The CDR3 DNA reads as TGCGCCAGCAGCCAAGAGTGGCAGGGGACCTACGAGCAGTACGTC. The V call is TRBV4-1, the J call TRBJ2-7; maybe TRBD1 (6 bases). Germline CDR1 and CDR2: MGHRA and YSYEKL. V lost 0 bases and J 2 bases, leaving 11 bases between the germline ends. The CDR3 is 15 amino acids.